Presented here are 14 T cell receptor beta chains from one specimen sequenced in a study of cytomegalovirus exposure and HLA in healthy donors. Sequencing was performed with immunoSEQ multiplex PCR; in TCRdb, only in-frame clones are kept and a portion is missing. The sample lists about 120,000 clones; 80% to 90% were seen once. The material sequenced was PBMCs. The receptors were gathered from a man aged 18 to 30 in good health and CMV-seropositive.

The V gene is TRBV5-1, the J gene TRBJ1-1; D ambiguous. The ends were cut back, 4 bases at V and 5 bases at J, with 15 bases in the middle. CDR1 is SGHRS, CDR2 YFSETQ, per germline. The CDR3 loop spans 14 amino acids. CDR3 residues: CASSTLEGGTEAFF. CDR3 sequence (DNA): TGCGCCAGCAGCACTTTGGAGGGTGGAACTGAAGCTTTCTTT.

The chain has TRBV6-5 and TRBJ2-7; D is possibly TRBD2 (5 bases). V dropped 5 bases and J dropped 5 bases, with 16 bases sitting between them. The CDR3 has 14 residues. The germline V gene encodes CDR1 MNHEY and CDR2 SVGAGI. CDR3 region: CASSPTGNFHEQYF. The CDR3 bases are TGTGCCAGCAGTCCTACCGGGAACTTCCACGAGCAGTACTTC.

J is TRBJ2-1 and V is TRBV10-3, with 8 nucleotides matching TRBD1. Trimming at V came to 6 bases and at J to 5 bases, leaving 9 bases not matched to a gene. The CDR3 is made up of 15 amino acids. Germline V CDR1 and CDR2: ENHRY, SYGVKD. The CDR3 here is CAIRGTGGQDNEQFF. The DNA of the CDR3 is TGTGCCATCAGGGGGACAGGTGGACAAGACAATGAGCAGTTCTTC.

In DNA, the CDR3 is TGTGCCAGCAGCTTAGTGGGTTTGCGGGGGGGCGCCGAGCAGTACTTC. Its protein is CASSLVGLRGGAEQYF. This sequence joins TRBV7-2 and TRBJ2-7, with TRBD2 matching over 9 bases. J lost 6 bases, V lost 1 base, and 10 bases had no gene match. The germline gives CDR1 SGHTA, CDR2 FQGNSA. The CDR3 has 16 amino acids.

This sequence joins TRBV6-5 and TRBJ1-6; D not certain. Germline-derived CDR1 and CDR2 are MNHEY and SVGAGI. This CDR3 has 13 amino acids. V was cut by 6 bases and J by 8 bases, with 11 bases left in between. The CDR3 sequence: CASRGSLDSPLHF. The CDR3, as DNA: TGTGCCAGCAGGGGGAGTCTGGATTCACCCCTCCACTTT.

The chain carries TRBV18 and TRBJ1-2; 10 bases match TRBD1. The V segment lost 2 bases and the J segment 5 bases; nucleotides outside the gene matches: 11. CDR3 size: 17 residues. Germline values: CDR1 KGHSH, CDR2 LQKENI. This CDR3 is CASSPISPGQGLYGYTF. The DNA for the CDR3 is TGTGCCAGCTCACCAATCTCACCGGGACAGGGGCTGTATGGCTACACCTTC.

The chain uses TRBV10-3 and TRBJ2-2, with D possibly being TRBD1 (5 bases). Germline V CDR1 and CDR2: ENHRY, SYGVKD. This CDR3 region has 14 residues. Between the trimmed V and J ends, which lost 2 bases and 5 bases, there was a span of 9 bases. CDR3 protein: CAISEQGLTGELFF. The CDR3 region has the DNA TGTGCCATCAGTGAGCAGGGATTGACCGGGGAGCTGTTTTTT.

This clone occurred once. The CDR3 region has the DNA TGTGCCTGGAAGGGACAGGGGGTTCTGGGAAACATTCAGTACTTC. It yields the protein CAWKGQGVLGNIQYF. This chain connects TRBV30 to TRBJ2-4; TRBD1 matches 11 bases. Germline CDR1 GTSNPN, CDR2 SVGIG (reference sequence). The length of the CDR3 is 15 residues. Germline trimming cut 4 bases from V and 6 bases from J; bases unmatched to any gene: 8.

V usage is TRBV11-2 and J usage is TRBJ1-1; 12 bases agree with TRBD1. This CDR3 region has 15 residues. The ends lost 2 bases at V and 5 bases at J; junction bases unmatched: 3. Germline CDR1 SGHAT, CDR2 FQNNGV. CDR3 amino acids: CASSLRGQGATEAFF. DNA for the CDR3: TGTGCCAGCAGCTTAAGGGGACAGGGGGCAACTGAAGCTTTCTTT.

Only one count was recorded for this clone. V usage is TRBV5-5 and J usage is TRBJ2-3, with 9 bases aligning to TRBD1. J gave up 1 base and V 3 bases, and 0 bases lay outside the gene matches. Germline lookup yields CDR1 SGHKS and CDR2 YYEKEE (reference sequence). This CDR3 spans 14 amino acids. The DNA of the CDR3 is TGTGCCAGCAGCTGGACAGGGGGCACAGATACGCAGTATTTT. Its protein product is CASSWTGGTDTQYF.

The rearrangement joins TRBV11-2 to TRBJ2-5; 8 bases line up with TRBD2. The CDR3 length is 16 residues. Germline V gene data show CDR1 as SGHAT and CDR2 as FQNNGV. The J segment lost 2 bases and the V segment lost 2 bases, leaving 7 bases of the junction unmatched. As DNA, the CDR3 is TGTGCCAGCAGCTTACTAGCAGCGGGGGCACAAGAGACCCAGTACTTC. Translation: CASSLLAAGAQETQYF.

The V gene is TRBV19, the J gene TRBJ1-2, with 7 bases that match TRBD1. CDR3 length: 16 amino acids. Germline CDR1 reads LNHDA; CDR2 reads SQIVND (reference sequence). After removal of 4 bases from V and 4 bases from J, the junction contained 12 bases not matched to a gene. This CDR3 is CASSTTSTGNLYGYTF. The CDR3 DNA reads TGTGCCAGTAGTACCACCTCGACAGGGAACCTCTATGGCTACACCTTC. The whole variable domain, remainder taken from reference TRBV19 and TRBJ1-2, is DGGITQSPKYLFRKEGQNVTLSCEQNLNHDAMYWYRQDPGQGLRLIYYSQIVNDFQKGDIAEGYSVSREKKESFPLTVTSAQKNPTAFYLCASSTTSTGNLYGYTFGSGTRLTVV.

In this sample, this clone turned up a few times. J is TRBJ2-7 and V is TRBV28; D is ambiguous. The V gene's germline CDR1 is MDHEN and CDR2 SYDVKM. The CDR3 is 13 residues long. V was shortened by 3 bases and J by 1 base, with 7 bases between the two germline ends. CDR3 sequence (DNA): TGTGCCAGCAGTTTCCCAGTATCCTACGAGCAGTACTTC. Its translation is CASSFPVSYEQYF.

This chain links TRBV6-5 with TRBJ2-7; 9 bases align to TRBD2. The CDR3 runs to 14 residues. The ends lost 4 bases at V and 2 bases at J; junction bases unmatched: 3. CDR1 MNHEY and CDR2 SVGAGI come from the germline V gene. CDR3 protein: CASSLAGVTYEQYF. The CDR3 DNA is TGTGCCAGCAGTTTAGCGGGGGTAACCTACGAGCAGTACTTC.